The 25 T cell receptor beta chains below all came from one sample that was sequenced in a study of blood T cell repertoires in COVID-19. Sequencing used immunoSEQ multiplex PCR; TCRdb keeps in-frame clones, though not all of them. This sample has about 70,000 clones, with more than 75% found just once. Sequencing was performed on peripheral blood. Receptors originate from a woman in her 70s with acute or convalescent COVID-19.

The chain is built from TRBV5-4 and TRBJ1-2, with D possibly TRBD1 on 5 matching bases. Trimming stripped 3 bases from V and 7 bases from J, with 7 bases between. Per the germline V gene, CDR1 is SGHNT and CDR2 is YYREEE (reference sequence). The length of the CDR3 is 11 residues. The CDR3 DNA reads TGTGCCAGCAGCTCCAGGGCTGGCTACACCTTC. This codes for CASSSRAGYTF.

The table lists this clone with a few counts. The V call is TRBV29-1, the J call TRBJ1-1; D gene uncertain. The CDR3 extends over 11 amino acids. V was shortened by 5 bases and J by 1 base, with 5 bases between the two germline ends. Germline loops: CDR1 SQVTM, CDR2 ANQGSEA. CDR3 in DNA: TGCAGCGTTCGCGCGAACACTGAAGCTTTCTTT. Amino acid sequence: CSVRANTEAFF.

The CDR3 reads CASPGQESSGNTIYF. CDR3 nucleotides: TGCGCCAGCCCCGGACAGGAGAGCTCTGGAAACACCATATATTTT. The chain uses TRBV10-2 and TRBJ1-3; 7 bases match TRBD1. The germline gives CDR1 WSHSY, CDR2 SAAADI. V lost 8 bases and J lost 0; bases outside the gene matches: 7. The length of the CDR3 is 15 residues.

This chain links TRBV6-2 or TRBV6-3 with TRBJ1-2; D gene ambiguous. Germline CDR1 is MNHEY and CDR2 is SVGEGT. Trimming removed 2 bases from V and 4 bases from J, with 14 bases in between. The CDR3 consists of 15 residues. Here the CDR3 reads CASSYGVRGVYGYTF. CDR3 sequence (DNA): TGTGCCAGCAGTTACGGGGTACGCGGGGTCTATGGCTACACCTTC.

The rearrangement links TRBV15 to TRBJ1-5; D ambiguous. The V and J ends lost 1 base and 5 bases respectively, with 15 bases between them. Germline V gene lookup returns CDR1 LNHNV and CDR2 YYDKDF (reference sequence). There are 16 residues in the CDR3. The CDR3 sequence: CATSRGPPRVDQPQHF. Written as DNA, the CDR3 is TGTGCCACCAGCAGAGGCCCTCCTAGAGTTGATCAGCCCCAGCATTTT.

The rearrangement joins TRBV5-6 to TRBJ2-1, with 10 bases lining up with TRBD1. This CDR3 contains 15 residues. The germline CDR1 and CDR2 sequences are SGHDT and YYEEEE. Trimming took 4 bases from V and 12 from J; bases not matched to a gene: 13. CDR3 bases: TGTGCCAGCAGCCCCGGGACAGGGGCCAGTGTTGGGCAGTTCTTC. Translation gives CASSPGTGASVGQFF.

The CDR3 loop is CASRYSGSYNEQFF. The DNA for the CDR3 is TGTGCCAGCAGATATAGCGGGAGTTACAATGAGCAGTTCTTC. The rearrangement links TRBV6-5 to TRBJ2-1; 9 positions match TRBD2. This CDR3 is built from 14 residues. V trimming: 6 bases; J trimming: 4 bases; junction bases outside the gene matches: 4. Germline CDR1 is MNHEY and CDR2 is SVGAGI.

The chain couples TRBV19 to TRBJ2-1, with D perhaps matching TRBD2 (5 bases). This CDR3 comprises 17 residues. Deletions cut 7 bases from V and 10 bases from J, with 29 bases between. Germline V CDR1 and CDR2: LNHDA, SQIVND (reference sequence). CDR3 bases: TGTGCCAGTACCCCCCCCGGCTGGACTGGAGAATCTGAGGAGCAGTTCTTC. It specifies CASTPPGWTGESEEQFF.

This clone turned up a few times. The chain carries TRBV5-4 and TRBJ2-7, with TRBD1 identical over 8 bases. From germline, CDR1 is SGHNT and CDR2 YYREEE (reference sequence). This CDR3 has 13 residues. V lost 0 bases, J lost 8 bases, and 4 bases stayed unmatched. CDR3 DNA: TGTGCCAGCAGCTTGGAGACAGGGGATAAGCAGTACTTC. It yields the protein CASSLETGDKQYF.

The chain has TRBV6-5 and TRBJ2-5; D might be TRBD2 (5 bases). This CDR3 has 15 residues. V lost 6 bases and J lost 2, with 16 bases in between. Germline assignment: CDR1 MNHEY and CDR2 SVGAGI. CDR3 in amino acids: CASSLMRAGQETQYF. The CDR3 region has the DNA TGTGCCAGCAGCCTAATGAGGGCAGGACAAGAGACCCAGTACTTC.

This sequence joins TRBV6-4 and TRBJ2-1; 11 nucleotides agree with TRBD1. The CDR3 loop spans 17 amino acids. After removal of 6 bases from V and 0 bases from J, the junction contained 7 bases not matched to a gene. Germline lookup yields CDR1 MRHNA and CDR2 SNTAGT. CDR3 in DNA: TGTGCCAGCAGCATATATGGACAGGGGGCCTCCTACAATGAGCAGTTCTTC. Protein product: CASSIYGQGASYNEQFF.

The chain employs TRBV30 and TRBJ1-6; a weak D match, TRBD1 (5 bases). The germline V and J ends were trimmed by 4 bases and 5 bases, with 18 bases remaining between them. This CDR3 comprises 16 residues. CDR1 is GTSNPN, CDR2 SVGIG, per germline (reference sequence). The CDR3 sequence is CAWNPGSNLDNSPLHF. For the CDR3, the DNA is TGTGCCTGGAACCCAGGGTCGAATTTGGATAATTCACCCCTCCACTTT.

This clone has a handful of counts. The chain has TRBV5-4 and TRBJ1-3, with D tentatively TRBD1 (6 bases). Per the germline V gene, CDR1 is SGHNT and CDR2 is YYREEE (reference sequence). The CDR3 length is 16 residues. V lost 0 bases, J lost 1 base, and 11 bases lay in between. CDR3 sequence (DNA): TGTGCCAGCAGCTTGGACAGGGAAGGATCTGGAAACACCATATATTTT. As protein: CASSLDREGSGNTIYF.

This clone was detected only once. The chain links TRBV12-3 or TRBV12-4 to TRBJ1-1; perhaps TRBD1 as D (6 bases). The CDR3 runs 13 residues. Trimming shortened V by 6 bases and J by 2 bases, and 10 bases separated the two germline ends. CDR3 DNA sequence: TGTGCCAGCAGGTCCAGGGGAAACACTGAAGCTTTCTTT. Its translation is CASRSRGNTEAFF.

This chain links TRBV29-1 with TRBJ2-2, with D maybe TRBD2 (6 bases). Per germline, CDR1 SQVTM and CDR2 ANQGSEA. The CDR3 is 14 amino acids. The ends were cut back, 4 bases at V and 0 bases at J, with 9 bases in the middle. DNA for the CDR3: TGCAGCGTTGGGGGACTGACGAACACCGGGGAGCTGTTTTTT. This encodes CSVGGLTNTGELFF.

The chain has TRBV6-5 and TRBJ2-3; no clear D. V was pared by 3 bases and J by 1 base, with 8 bases between. This CDR3 region has 14 residues. Germline V gene lookup returns CDR1 MNHEY and CDR2 SVGAGI. In DNA form, the CDR3 reads TGTGCCAGCAGTTATTCCCAGGGCACAGATACGCAGTATTTT. It encodes CASSYSQGTDTQYF.

The rearrangement links TRBV6-1 to TRBJ2-7; TRBD1 matches at 7 bases. Germline V gene data show CDR1 as MNHNS and CDR2 as SASEGT. Trimming removed 2 bases from V and 4 bases from J; junction bases left unmatched: 8. This CDR3 contains 15 residues. The CDR3 nucleotides are TGTGCCAGCAGTGAATTAGGACAGGCCACATACGAGCAGTACTTC. It codes for CASSELGQATYEQYF.

The genes are TRBV10-1 and TRBJ1-3; maybe TRBD1 (5 bases). Trimming took 8 bases from V and 3 from J, leaving 17 bases between them. This CDR3 is 15 amino acids long. The V gene's germline CDR1 is WNHNN and CDR2 SYGVQD (reference sequence). The CDR3 loop reads CASVGGGSCGNTIYF. CDR3 nucleotides: TGCGCCAGCGTGGGCGGGGGGTCATGTGGAAACACCATATATTTT.

The chain uses TRBV2 and TRBJ1-6; D unresolved. CDR1 and CDR2 from the germline V gene are SNHLY and FYNNEI. Trimming left V 6 bases short and J 6 bases short, with 9 bases between. The CDR3 is made up of 13 amino acids. CDR3 DNA sequence: TGTGCCAGCAGAGACGGGTTTAATTCACCCCTCCACTTT. Protein: CASRDGFNSPLHF.

This clone was seen only a few times. The CDR3 protein is CASKAGEGTEAFF. The CDR3 region has the DNA TGTGCCAGCAAAGCAGGGGAGGGAACTGAAGCTTTCTTT. This sequence joins TRBV7-9 and TRBJ1-1, with D possibly TRBD1 on 6 matching bases. The CDR3 totals 13 residues. The germline V and J ends were trimmed by 7 bases and 5 bases, with 14 bases remaining between them. The germline CDR1 and CDR2 sequences are SEHNR and FQNEAQ (reference sequence). Together with reference TRBV7-9 and TRBJ1-1, the CDR3 gives the full variable domain: DTGVSQNPRHKITKRGQNVTFRCDPISEHNRLYWYRQTLGQGPEFLTYFQNEAQLEKSRLLSDRFSAERPKGSFSTLEIQRTEQGDSAMYLCASKAGEGTEAFFGQGTRLTVV.

This chain uses TRBV4-1 with TRBJ2-4; 8 bases match TRBD1. J lost 5 bases, V lost 8 bases, and 2 bases had no gene match. This CDR3 is built from 12 residues. Germline V CDR1 and CDR2: MGHRA, YSYEKL. CDR3: CASVGQENIQYF. DNA of the CDR3: TGCGCCAGCGTGGGACAGGAAAACATTCAGTACTTC.

This clone is a singleton in its sample. The chain is built from TRBV24-1 and TRBJ2-7, with 7 bases identical to TRBD1. The V and J ends lost 4 bases and 4 bases, in that order; junction bases with no gene match: 12. Germline CDR1 is KGHDR and CDR2 is SFDVKD. The CDR3 runs to 16 residues. As DNA, the CDR3 is TGTGCCACCAGTGACAGAGGGACAGCCGGCGGGTACGAGCAGTACTTC. This gives the protein CATSDRGTAGGYEQYF.

The chain has TRBV30 and TRBJ2-2, with a weak D call TRBD1 (6 bases). Germline V CDR1 and CDR2: GTSNPN, SVGIG (reference sequence). The CDR3 spans 15 residues. V gave up 2 bases and J gave up 1 base, with 11 bases separating them. CDR3 residues: CAWSQDRQNTGELFF. In DNA form, the CDR3 reads TGTGCCTGGAGTCAAGACAGGCAGAACACCGGGGAGCTGTTTTTT. The variable domain in full, with the rest retrieved from reference TRBV30 and TRBJ2-2, is SQTIHQWPATLVQPVGSPLSLECTVEGTSNPNLYWYRQAAGRGLQLLFYSVGIGQISSEVPQNLSASRPQDRQFILSSKKLLLSDSGFYLCAWSQDRQNTGELFFGEGSRLTVL.

This chain joins TRBV11-2 and TRBJ2-5; 8 positions match TRBD2. The CDR3 is 15 amino acids. Germline V gene sequence: CDR1 SGHAT, CDR2 FQNNGV. V lost 4 bases and J lost 3; bases outside the gene matches: 7. The CDR3 spells CASSSGGAGKETQYF. Here the CDR3 DNA reads TGTGCCAGCAGCTCGGGGGGGGCAGGGAAAGAGACCCAGTACTTC.

CDR3: CASSPRGQDSPLHF. The CDR3 DNA reads as TGTGCCAGTAGCCCAAGGGGGCAAGATTCACCCCTCCACTTT. This sequence joins TRBV19 and TRBJ1-6, with 7 bases matching TRBD1. Germline values: CDR1 LNHDA, CDR2 SQIVND (reference sequence). CDR3 length: 14 residues. The junction had 7 bases not matched to a gene; V was cut back by 6 bases and J by 8 bases.